This T cell receptor beta chain was documented in a study of Tregs in tolerant kidney transplant recipients. Here immunoSEQ multiplex PCR was the method, and the copy in TCRdb shows in-frame clones only, minus some. There are 90,000 or so clones in the sample; roughly 93% occur only once, and 1.5% to 2% lies in the top ten. Germline trimming cut 1 base from V and 8 bases from J; bases unmatched to any gene: 10. This CDR3 contains 16 residues. Germline V gene data show CDR1 as MNHEY and CDR2 as SVGAGI. Mixed chimerism was transient after nonmyeloablative marrow transplants from related graft donors. This sequence originates from a human patient who received a combined kidney and bone marrow transplant. A subset of T cells may come from the graft donor. The rearrangement uses TRBV6-5 and TRBJ1-2; 10 positions agree with TRBD1. The sequences come from CD4+ T cells from blood (PBMCs), collected 12 months after the transplant. The CDR3 region is CASSYYGTGALGGYTF. The CDR3 nucleotides are TGTGCCAGCAGTTACTATGGGACAGGGGCCCTCGGCGGCTACACCTTC.